This passage covers 10 T cell receptor beta chains from one sample sequenced in a study of T cell responses to AZD1222 COVID-19 vaccine. Profiling relied on immunoSEQ multiplex PCR, and the TCRdb table lists in-frame clones only, not all of them. The table lists about 130,000 clones, about four fifths of them singletons, with approximately 4% in the top ten. The material was peripheral blood, obtained on day 0 of AZD1222 vaccination. The origin of the receptors is an adult in good health.

The chain joins TRBV5-4 to TRBJ2-3; TRBD1 aligns across 7 bases. This CDR3 contains 14 residues. Per the germline V gene, CDR1 is SGHNT and CDR2 is YYREEE (reference sequence). The V and J ends lost 4 bases and 4 bases, in that order; junction bases with no gene match: 6. CDR3 sequence (DNA): TGTGCCAGCAGCACGCGACAGGGATCAGATACGCAGTATTTT. Translation gives CASSTRQGSDTQYF. Drawing the rest from reference TRBV5-4 and TRBJ2-3, the complete variable domain is ETGVTQSPTHLIKTRGQQVTLRCSSQSGHNTVSWYQQALGQGPQFIFQYYREEENGRGNFPPRFSGLQFPNYSSELNVNALELDDSALYLCASSTRQGSDTQYFGPGTRLTVL.

The chain recombines TRBV5-5 with TRBJ1-1, with no clear D. The germline V gene has CDR1 SGHKS and CDR2 YYEKEE (reference sequence). V gave up 1 base and J gave up 1 base, with 8 bases separating them. The CDR3 is 14 residues long. This CDR3 is CASSLLVGNTEAFF. The CDR3, as DNA: TGTGCCAGCAGCTTGTTAGTGGGGAACACTGAAGCTTTCTTT.

The rearrangement links TRBV4-2 to TRBJ2-1, with a possible D match to TRBD2 (6 bases). Germline lookup yields CDR1 LGHNA and CDR2 YNFKEQ. The V gene lost 0 bases and the J gene lost 0 bases, with 9 bases spanning the gap. The CDR3 runs 16 residues. The CDR3 reads CASSQEWGLSYNEQFF. CDR3 nucleotides: TGTGCCAGCAGCCAAGAATGGGGACTCTCCTACAATGAGCAGTTCTTC.

This chain joins TRBV5-1 and TRBJ1-6; D unresolved. Germline CDR1 is SGHRS and CDR2 is YFSETQ. With 5 bases removed from V and 7 bases from J, the gap between germline ends came to 13 bases. CDR3 size: 14 residues. This CDR3 reads CASRRGIGNSPLHF. The CDR3 bases are TGCGCCAGCAGGCGAGGGATTGGCAATTCACCCCTCCACTTT.

V is TRBV12-3 or TRBV12-4 and J is TRBJ1-2; no definite D call. This CDR3 has 12 amino acids. Deletions cut 1 base from V and 4 bases from J, with 4 bases between. The chain's CDR3 is CASSLGTYGYTF. The CDR3, as DNA: TGTGCCAGCAGTTTAGGGACCTATGGCTACACCTTC.

The chain recombines TRBV10-3 with TRBJ1-2; maybe TRBD1 (6 bases). This CDR3 has 13 residues. Between the trimmed V and J ends, which lost 6 bases and 4 bases, there was a span of 12 bases. Germline CDR1 reads ENHRY; CDR2 reads SYGVKD. CDR3 residues: CAISNTGFYGYTF. DNA for the CDR3: TGTGCCATCAGCAATACAGGGTTCTATGGCTACACCTTC.

The V call is TRBV7-3, the J call TRBJ1-3; D is undetermined. The CDR3 runs to 16 residues. V dropped 0 bases and J dropped 7 bases, with 16 bases sitting between them. Germline CDR1 is SGHTA and CDR2 is FQGTGA. DNA of the CDR3: TGTGCCAGCAGCTTAACTTCCGGTTCAGGCAGGAACACCATATATTTT. It codes for CASSLTSGSGRNTIYF.

The chain carries TRBV2 and TRBJ1-6; 11 bases are a match to TRBD1. V was clipped by 6 bases and J by 6 bases; unmatched bases: 1. The CDR3 spans 14 residues. CDR1 SNHLY and CDR2 FYNNEI come from the germline V gene. The chain's CDR3 is CASRGTGGNSPLHF. The CDR3 DNA reads TGTGCCAGCAGGGGGACAGGGGGTAATTCACCCCTCCACTTT.

V is TRBV11-3 and J is TRBJ2-7, with D possibly being TRBD1 (6 bases). From germline, CDR1 is SGHNT and CDR2 YENEEA. Trimming stripped 2 bases from V and 3 bases from J, with 11 bases between. The CDR3 length is 14 residues. The CDR3 DNA reads TGTGCCAGCAGCTTAAGAGCAGGGGACTACGAGCAGTACTTC. Amino acid sequence: CASSLRAGDYEQYF. The whole variable domain, remainder taken from reference TRBV11-3 and TRBJ2-7, is EAGVVQSPRYKIIEKKQPVAFWCNPISGHNTLYWYLQNLGQGPELLIRYENEEAVDDSQLPKDRFSAERLKGVDSTLKIQPAELGDSAVYLCASSLRAGDYEQYFGPGTRLTVT.

The gene calls are TRBV5-1 and TRBJ1-2; D is uncertain. The V and J ends lost 3 bases and 8 bases respectively, with 14 bases between them. The CDR3 totals 13 residues. CDR1 and CDR2 from the germline V gene are SGHRS and YFSETQ. CDR3 protein: CASSSAGVGGYTF. The CDR3 DNA is TGCGCCAGCAGCTCTGCAGGAGTCGGGGGCTACACCTTC.